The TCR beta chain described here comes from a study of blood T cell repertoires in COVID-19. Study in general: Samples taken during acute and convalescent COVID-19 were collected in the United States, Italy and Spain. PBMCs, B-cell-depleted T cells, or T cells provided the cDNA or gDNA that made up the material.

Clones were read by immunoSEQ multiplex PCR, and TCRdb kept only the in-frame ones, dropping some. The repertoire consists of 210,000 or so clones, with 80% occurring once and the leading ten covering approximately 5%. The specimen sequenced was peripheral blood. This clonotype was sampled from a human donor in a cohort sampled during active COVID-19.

Here the CDR3 reads CASSLTGGWTEAFF. The CDR3 coding sequence is TGTGCCAGCAGCTTGACAGGGGGGTGGACTGAAGCTTTCTTT. V gene TRBV7-9 combines with J gene TRBJ1-1, with 9 nucleotides matching TRBD1. Germline CDR1 reads SEHNR; CDR2 reads FQNEAQ (reference sequence). The V and J ends lost 3 bases and 5 bases, in that order; junction bases with no gene match: 4. The CDR3 runs 14 residues.